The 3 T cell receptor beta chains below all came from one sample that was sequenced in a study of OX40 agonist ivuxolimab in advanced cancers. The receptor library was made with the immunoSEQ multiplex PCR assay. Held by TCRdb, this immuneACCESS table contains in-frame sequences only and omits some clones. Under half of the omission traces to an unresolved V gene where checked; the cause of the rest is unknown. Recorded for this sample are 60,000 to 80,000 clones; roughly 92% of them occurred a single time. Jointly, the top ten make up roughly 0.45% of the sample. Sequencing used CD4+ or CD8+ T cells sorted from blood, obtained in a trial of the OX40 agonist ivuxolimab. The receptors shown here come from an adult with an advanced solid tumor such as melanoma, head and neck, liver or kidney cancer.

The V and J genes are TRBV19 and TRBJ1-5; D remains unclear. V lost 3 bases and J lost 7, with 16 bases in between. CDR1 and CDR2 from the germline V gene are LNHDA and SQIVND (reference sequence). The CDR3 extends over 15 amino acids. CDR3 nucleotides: TGTGCCAGTAGTATGGGGAGAGTGCGAGCCCAGCCCCAGCATTTT. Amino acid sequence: CASSMGRVRAQPQHF. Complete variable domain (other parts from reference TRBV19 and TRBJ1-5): DGGITQSPKYLFRKEGQNVTLSCEQNLNHDAMYWYRQDPGQGLRLIYYSQIVNDFQKGDIAEGYSVSREKKESFPLTVTSAQKNPTAFYLCASSMGRVRAQPQHFGDGTRLSIL.

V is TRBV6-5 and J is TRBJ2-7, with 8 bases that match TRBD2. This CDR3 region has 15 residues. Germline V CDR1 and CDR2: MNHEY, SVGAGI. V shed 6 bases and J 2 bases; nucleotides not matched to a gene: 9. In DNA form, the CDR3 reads TGTGCCAGCAGCGTAGGACTAGCTTACGCCTACGAGCAGTACTTC. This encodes CASSVGLAYAYEQYF.

The CDR3 bases are TGTGCCAGCAGCCAGGGACAGGGCCGGGGTACCCAGTACTTC. Its protein is CASSQGQGRGTQYF. The rearrangement joins TRBV7-8 to TRBJ2-5; TRBD1 matches at 9 bases. Germline CDR1 SGHVS, CDR2 FQNEAQ. There are 14 residues in the CDR3. Trimming took 5 bases from V and 8 from J; bases not matched to a gene: 9.